This TCR beta chain was sequenced for a study of blood T cell repertoires in COVID-19. At the level of the study: PBMCs, B-cell-depleted T cells, or T cells provided the cDNA or gDNA that made up the material.

Original processing methods: Scientists estimated how many nucleated cells there were by amplifying reference gene primers. Assay: immunoSEQ multiplex PCR; the TCRdb copy retains only in-frame clones and omits some. That table furnishes V, J and clone size, whereas the DNA furnished D and trimming. The sample has some 5,900 clones; about nine tenths are singletons. The sequenced sample was peripheral blood. This clonotype originated in a man aged 55-75 years with acute or convalescent COVID-19.

The CDR3 sequence is CASTDRGYGQPQHF. CDR3 in DNA: TGTGCCAGCACGGACAGGGGGTACGGTCAGCCCCAGCATTTT. This chain connects TRBV6-6 to TRBJ1-5; 10 bases are shared with TRBD1. Per germline, CDR1 MNHNY and CDR2 SVGAGI (reference sequence). The CDR3 is 14 residues long. The V and J ends lost 7 bases and 6 bases, in that order; junction bases with no gene match: 6.